This T cell receptor beta chain was observed in a study of PD-1 blockade in classical Hodgkin lymphoma. Profiling relied on immunoSEQ multiplex PCR, and the TCRdb table lists in-frame clones only, not all of them. The table shows under 25,000 clones, with 81% occurring only once. V lost 3 bases to trimming and J lost 2 bases; unmatched junction nucleotides: 7. Germline assignment: CDR1 SGHAT and CDR2 FQNNGV. This CDR3 comprises 15 residues. Time point here: cycle 4 day 1 (C4D1), after 6 weeks of nivolumab. Each patient relapsed following autologous stem cell transplantation, and prior brentuximab vedotin exposure differed.

V and J are TRBV11-2 and TRBJ2-7; 7 bases map to TRBD1. Sequences were derived from peripheral blood mononuclear cells (PBMCs), sampled before the fourth cycle of nivolumab. The sequence derives from a human donor with classical Hodgkin lymphoma. Written as DNA, the CDR3 is TGTGCCAGCAGCTTCACGGACAGGCTTGCCTACGAGCAGTACTTC. Its translation: CASSFTDRLAYEQYF. Full variable domain (remainder filled in from reference TRBV11-2 and TRBJ2-7): EAGVAQSPRYKIIEKRQSVAFWCNPISGHATLYWYQQILGQGPKLLIQFQNNGVVDDSQLPKDRFSAERLKGVDSTLKIQPAKLEDSAVYLCASSFTDRLAYEQYFGPGTRLTVT.